The text below deals with one T cell receptor beta chain. Antigen unknown. Each gene name is a mouse one. The CDR3 goes on 1 residue after the read ends, and that part is filled in from the germline J gene. This sample was included in a study of tissue T cells after allogeneic stem cell transplantation. Points from the study as a whole: This small cohort was clinically heterogeneous, and sampling depth was a limitation. TCR repertoires tracked anatomic similarity, regardless of disease or transplant status.

V lost 6 bases and J 0 bases, leaving 6 bases between the germline ends. The CDR3 extends over 13 amino acids. Germline V gene sequence: CDR1 FNHDT, CDR2 SITEND (reference sequence). Regarding time point: mouse harvest day 7 after allogeneic transplant. Mouse grafts combined 10^7 T-cell-depleted bone marrow cells with 10^6 splenic CD5+ T cells. Mice had MHC-mismatched B6 into BALB/c GVHD, sampled day 7 or 14. Sequencing was performed with immunoSEQ multiplex PCR; in TCRdb, only in-frame clones are kept and a portion is missing. This table holds 8,000 to 8,500 clones, approximately 50% found once. This chain connects TRBV19 to TRBJ1-4, with D uncertain. The clonotype originates from a female BALB/c mouse given C57BL/6 T cells with graft-versus-host disease after an allogeneic hematopoietic cell transplant. The sample consisted of gut tissue. The CDR3: CASIPFSNERLFF. The sequenced part of the CDR3 DNA is TGTGCCAGCATTCCTTTTTCCAACGAAAGATTATTT.